The 27 T cell receptor beta chains presented below share a single source sample, sequenced in a study of blood T cell repertoires in COVID-19. This table comes from immunoSEQ multiplex PCR, and its TCRdb copy is limited to in-frame clones, with some not included. The sample has roughly 120,000 clones; roughly 88% are singletons. The sequencing sample was made of peripheral blood. All receptors come from a woman between 45 and 65 years old with active or convalescent COVID-19.

This clone was counted only a few times. The J gene is TRBJ2-1, the V gene TRBV7-9; D is perhaps TRBD2 (5 bases). This CDR3 spans 13 amino acids. V was pared by 4 bases and J by 8 bases, with 12 bases between. Germline loops: CDR1 SEHNR, CDR2 FQNEAQ (reference sequence). The CDR3 DNA reads TGTGCCAGCAGCTCCGAGAGGAGGTATGAGCAGTTCTTC. It codes for CASSSERRYEQFF.

The chain has TRBV7-2 and TRBJ2-5; possible D gene TRBD2, 5 bases. Germline lookup yields CDR1 SGHTA and CDR2 FQGNSA. The V end lost 2 bases, the J end lost 1 base, and 8 bases lay between the germline ends. CDR3 length: 14 amino acids. The CDR3 nucleotides read TGTGCCAGCAGCTTAAGCGGTGTCCAAGAGACCCAGTACTTC. It translates to CASSLSGVQETQYF.

This clone was counted a single time. V usage is TRBV29-1 and J usage is TRBJ1-2, with D uncertain. The CDR3 has 14 residues. The V gene's germline CDR1 is SQVTM and CDR2 ANQGSEA. With 6 bases removed from V and 6 bases from J, the gap between germline ends came to 20 bases. The CDR3 coding sequence is TGCAGCGTAGACGAAACTACGGCGGGTAATGGCTACACCTTC. Its translation: CSVDETTAGNGYTF.

The chain couples TRBV27 to TRBJ2-1, with 9 bases fitting TRBD2. Germline values: CDR1 MNHEY, CDR2 SMNVEV (reference sequence). The CDR3 loop spans 15 amino acids. The J segment lost 9 bases and the V segment lost 4 bases, leaving 10 bases of the junction unmatched. CDR3 region: CASSSGTSFRGEQFF. The CDR3 nucleotides are TGTGCCAGCAGTTCCGGGACTAGCTTTCGGGGTGAGCAGTTCTTC.

The chain links TRBV7-2 to TRBJ2-4; the D is unclear. The CDR3 is made up of 14 amino acids. V was trimmed by 5 bases and J by 0 bases, leaving 8 bases between them. Germline CDR1 and CDR2: SGHTA and FQGNSA. The DNA for the CDR3 is TGTGCCAGCAGCCCGAGGATAGCCAAAAACATTCAGTACTTC. This translates into CASSPRIAKNIQYF.

V gene TRBV7-2 combines with J gene TRBJ2-1; 8 nucleotides line up with TRBD2. Losses at the gene ends were 3 bases for V and 10 bases for J; bases not matched to a gene: 5. The germline V gene encodes CDR1 SGHTA and CDR2 FQGNSA. The CDR3 runs 13 residues. The CDR3 is CASSLYGRGEQFF. The CDR3 region has the DNA TGTGCCAGCAGCTTGTACGGGAGGGGGGAGCAGTTCTTC.

V usage is TRBV5-4 and J usage is TRBJ2-5, with TRBD2 matching over 7 bases. Germline assignment: CDR1 SGHNT and CDR2 YYREEE (reference sequence). With V trimmed by 5 bases and J by 6 bases, 13 bases remained unmatched. CDR3 length: 15 residues. The CDR3 sequence is CASSISAGYVKTQYF. CDR3 nucleotide sequence: TGTGCCAGCAGTATCTCAGCGGGATATGTAAAGACCCAGTACTTC.

This chain joins TRBV5-4 and TRBJ1-5; D may be TRBD1 (6 bases). Between the trimmed V and J ends, which lost 9 bases and 0 bases, there was a span of 16 bases. The CDR3 length is 15 residues. Germline CDR1 is SGHNT and CDR2 is YYREEE (reference sequence). CDR3 nucleotides: TGTGCCACCTCTCGGGGGGCTGGTAGCAATCAGCCCCAGCATTTT. The encoded protein is CATSRGAGSNQPQHF.

The chain is built from TRBV7-9 and TRBJ2-1; a possible D gene is TRBD1 (5 bases). The CDR3 totals 14 residues. Trimming took off 5 bases at V and 8 bases at J, with 16 bases between the two ends. Germline CDR1 is SEHNR and CDR2 is FQNEAQ (reference sequence). CDR3 amino acids: CASSTYQGHDEQFF. CDR3 sequence (DNA): TGTGCCAGCAGCACGTACCAGGGTCACGATGAGCAGTTCTTC.

The chain employs TRBV5-1 and TRBJ1-6; possibly TRBD1 for D (5 bases). The germline V gene has CDR1 SGHRS and CDR2 YFSETQ. V gave up 1 base and J gave up 7 bases, with 15 bases separating them. There are 16 residues in the CDR3. In nucleotides, the CDR3 is TGCGCCAGCAGCTTGTGGTGGCAGGGTACGAATTCACCCCTCCACTTT. This translates into CASSLWWQGTNSPLHF.

The rearrangement links TRBV10-3 to TRBJ2-7; 8 positions agree with TRBD1. The germline V gene encodes CDR1 ENHRY and CDR2 SYGVKD. After removal of 6 bases from V and 5 bases from J, the junction contained 6 bases not matched to a gene. The CDR3 length is 13 residues. CDR3 region: CAIRAQGGDEQYF. The CDR3 coding sequence is TGTGCCATCAGGGCACAGGGGGGAGACGAGCAGTACTTC.

This sequence joins TRBV9 and TRBJ2-2; D might be TRBD1 (6 bases). V was cut by 0 bases and J by 6 bases, with 12 bases left in between. The CDR3 contains 15 residues. Per germline, CDR1 SGDLS and CDR2 YYNGEE. CDR3 DNA: TGTGCCAGCAGCGTAGCTTTTGGGGGCGCCGGGGAGCTGTTTTTT. Amino acids: CASSVAFGGAGELFF.

Written as DNA, the CDR3 is TGTGCCAGCAGTTTCTCGGGGGGCAAGTACGAGCAGTACTTC. Translation: CASSFSGGKYEQYF. This rearrangement joins TRBV27 to TRBJ2-7; D might be TRBD2 (7 bases). The germline gives CDR1 MNHEY, CDR2 SMNVEV (reference sequence). The CDR3 sequence is 14 residues long. Trimming left V 3 bases short and J 4 bases short, with 13 bases between.

The chain links TRBV4-1 to TRBJ2-3; 9 bases map to TRBD2. Trimming took 7 bases from V and 5 from J; bases not matched to a gene: 13. The CDR3 contains 16 residues. Germline CDR1 and CDR2: MGHRA and YSYEKL. This CDR3 is CASKGPVAGAVDTQYF. The CDR3 DNA follows: TGCGCCAGCAAGGGGCCTGTAGCGGGAGCCGTAGATACGCAGTATTTT.

This clone was seen once. The V call is TRBV7-9, the J call TRBJ2-1; 10 nucleotides align to TRBD1. V gave up 4 bases and J gave up 3 bases; unmatched junction bases: 3. Germline V gives CDR1 SEHNR, CDR2 FQNEAQ (reference sequence). The CDR3 extends over 15 amino acids. The CDR3: CASSWGQGNYNEQFF. CDR3 nucleotides: TGTGCCAGCAGCTGGGGACAGGGGAACTACAATGAGCAGTTCTTC.

The chain employs TRBV19 and TRBJ2-5; 11 nucleotides match TRBD2. The CDR3 has 15 residues. Germline CDR1 LNHDA, CDR2 SQIVND (reference sequence). V lost 7 bases and J lost 2; bases outside the gene matches: 6. The CDR3 DNA reads TGTGCCAGTACCGCCGGGACTAGCGGTCAAGAGACCCAGTACTTC. It yields the protein CASTAGTSGQETQYF.

The rearrangement joins TRBV7-9 to TRBJ2-2; 9 positions agree with TRBD1. The V gene end was trimmed by 1 base and the J gene end by 13 bases; junction bases not matched to a gene: 7. Per the germline V gene, CDR1 is SEHNR and CDR2 is FQNEAQ (reference sequence). The CDR3 extends over 14 amino acids. The CDR3 bases are TGTGCCAGCAGCTTAGGGGGACAGGGAACGAGGCTGTTTTTT. It codes for CASSLGGQGTRLFF. The full variable domain, in which reference TRBV7-9 and TRBJ2-2 provide the parts outside the CDR3, is DTGVSQNPRHKITKRGQNVTFRCDPISEHNRLYWYRQTLGQGPEFLTYFQNEAQLEKSRLLSDRFSAERPKGSFSTLEIQRTEQGDSAMYLCASSLGGQGTRLFFGEGSRLTVL.

The chain has TRBV7-3 and TRBJ2-2; tentatively, D is TRBD1 (6 bases). V gave up 1 base and J gave up 0 bases, with 15 bases separating them. Germline CDR1 is SGHTA and CDR2 is FQGTGA. The CDR3 consists of 18 residues. The CDR3 sequence is CASSLNPSTGTNTGELFF. The CDR3 DNA reads as TGTGCCAGCAGCTTAAACCCATCGACAGGCACGAACACCGGGGAGCTGTTTTTT.

This clone was observed a single time. The CDR3 is CASSLHGQGAVYEQYF. The CDR3 nucleotides read TGTGCCAGCAGCCTTCACGGACAGGGGGCTGTCTACGAGCAGTACTTC. This sequence joins TRBV7-9 and TRBJ2-7; TRBD1 aligns across 11 bases. V lost 5 bases to trimming and J lost 3 bases; unmatched junction nucleotides: 9. The CDR3 length is 16 residues. Germline loops: CDR1 SEHNR, CDR2 FQNEAQ (reference sequence).

The genes are TRBV11-2 and TRBJ2-7; 9 bases are a match to TRBD1. The CDR3 consists of 14 residues. After removal of 5 bases from V and 9 bases from J, the junction contained 11 bases not matched to a gene. Per the germline V gene, CDR1 is SGHAT and CDR2 is FQNNGV. The CDR3 coding sequence is TGTGCCAGCAGCCGCTTTCGGGACAGGGACGGGCAGTACTTC. Translation: CASSRFRDRDGQYF.

This clone was detected once. This rearrangement joins TRBV6-2 or TRBV6-3 to TRBJ2-3; 8 nucleotides agree with TRBD1. Germline CDR1 MNHEY, CDR2 SVGEGT. The CDR3 has 17 residues. V lost 2 bases to trimming and J lost 5 bases; unmatched junction nucleotides: 12. In DNA form, the CDR3 reads TGTGCCAGCAGTTACGATCCCAGGGGGCCCTCGGGAGATACGCAGTATTTT. Encoded protein: CASSYDPRGPSGDTQYF.

The chain combines TRBV7-6 with TRBJ2-1; 10 nucleotides match TRBD2. The V gene end was trimmed by 5 bases and the J gene end by 7 bases; junction bases not matched to a gene: 8. CDR3 length equals 15 residues. Germline V CDR1 and CDR2: SGHVS, FNYEAQ. CDR3 in DNA: TGTGCCAGCAGCCAGTTTAGCGGGAGGAGGAATGAGCAGTTCTTC. This codes for CASSQFSGRRNEQFF.

The genes are TRBV10-3 and TRBJ2-1; 7 bases map to TRBD2. Germline CDR1 is ENHRY and CDR2 is SYGVKD. The CDR3 is made up of 12 amino acids. The junction had 10 bases not matched to a gene; V was cut back by 4 bases and J by 16 bases. The chain's CDR3 is CAISGGGGVGFF. DNA for the CDR3: TGTGCCATCAGTGGCGGGGGAGGGGTAGGATTCTTC.

This chain connects TRBV12-3 or TRBV12-4 to TRBJ2-7; D perhaps matches TRBD2 (6 bases). The germline V and J ends were trimmed by 1 base and 6 bases, with 10 bases remaining between them. The CDR3 is made up of 13 amino acids. In DNA, the CDR3 is TGTGCCAGCAGTTTAGAATACGGGGGCGAGCAGTACTTC. Encoded protein: CASSLEYGGEQYF.

The chain carries TRBV19 and TRBJ2-6, with TRBD1 matching 8 bases. CDR3 size: 14 residues. In germline, CDR1 is LNHDA, CDR2 SQIVND (reference sequence). J lost 2 bases, V lost 6 bases, and 0 bases had no gene match. CDR3 region: CASRTGAGANVLTF. The CDR3 DNA sequence: TGTGCCAGTAGGACAGGGGCTGGGGCCAACGTCCTGACTTTC.

V and J are TRBV6-1 and TRBJ1-6; 10 nucleotides align to TRBD1. The V gene end was trimmed by 4 bases and the J gene end by 8 bases; junction bases not matched to a gene: 2. In germline, CDR1 is MNHNS, CDR2 SASEGT. The CDR3 loop spans 14 amino acids. The CDR3: CASSGGTGDSPLHF. The CDR3 region has the DNA TGTGCCAGCAGTGGGGGGACAGGGGATTCACCCCTCCACTTT.

The chain couples TRBV6-2 or TRBV6-3 to TRBJ1-3, with D possibly being TRBD1 (6 bases). The CDR3 runs to 15 residues. CDR1 and CDR2 (germline): MNHEY, SVGEGT. The V and J ends lost 0 bases and 3 bases respectively, with 9 bases between them. The CDR3 DNA sequence: TGTGCCAGCAGTTACTCCACAGGGAGTGGAAACACCATATATTTT. Its translation is CASSYSTGSGNTIYF.